This note documents a single T cell receptor (beta chain) sequence. CD4+CD25+CD127- Tregs, CD4+CD25- non-Tregs, CD4 and CD8 cells were sorted. TCRdb keeps only in-frame clones here, not all; method: immunoSEQ multiplex PCR. The data hold 240,000 or so clones, with 84% observed a single time. This entry is derived from a study of Tregs in tolerant kidney transplant recipients. CDR3 length: 13 residues. The V gene's germline CDR1 is SGHAT and CDR2 FQNNGV. The V end lost 3 bases, the J end lost 2 bases, and 6 bases lay between the germline ends. The sequencing input was CD4+ T cells from blood. The clonotype originates from a human donor in good health. V gene TRBV11-2 combines with J gene TRBJ2-3; maybe TRBD1 (5 bases). The CDR3 DNA is TGTGCCAGCAGCTTTGGGGCCACAGATACGCAGTATTTT. The encoded protein is CASSFGATDTQYF.